This TCR beta chain appears in the sequencing data of a study of T-cell memory formation after mild COVID-19. The CDR3 extends over 15 amino acids. With 3 bases removed from V and 0 bases from J, the gap between germline ends came to 9 bases. From germline, CDR1 is ENHRY and CDR2 SYGVKD. Only a few counts were recorded for this clonotype. Antigen unknown. TCRdb reprocessed the 5' RACE reads via MiXCR and lists one record per CDR3 protein. The table shows about 560,000 distinct CDR3 sequences, with roughly 20% occurring only once. Findings of the study overall: Contracting clones from day 15 to 85 had balanced CD4/CD8; later expanders favoured CD4+. Memory sampled before infection contained some responding clones, suggesting cross-reactive memory joined.

The sample taken for sequencing was PBMCs or a T cell subset sorted from them (not recorded which). The source of this sequence is an adult woman who had mild COVID-19 (a few samples of this study predate the infection). Cell type and time point are not known. V gene TRBV10-3 combines with J gene TRBJ1-5; D ambiguous. CDR3 sequence: CAISERTDSNQPQHF. DNA of the CDR3: TGTGCCATCAGTGAAAGGACGGATAGCAATCAGCCCCAGCATTTT.